The clone carrying this T cell receptor (beta chain) was counted once. In the source study's methods: From reference gene primer amplification, estimates of nucleated cell counts were derived. Libraries were prepared by immunoSEQ multiplex PCR; TCRdb keeps only in-frame clonotypes and omits some of them. The V and J calls and clone size are taken from that table; D and trimming were inferred from the DNA. The data hold more than 15,000 clones, with approximately 91% observed a single time. The sample originates from a study of blood T cell repertoires in COVID-19. Study overall: PBMCs, B-cell-depleted T cells, or T cells were the source of the cDNA or gDNA that made up the material.

CDR3 size: 19 residues. Germline values: CDR1 GTSNPN, CDR2 SVGIG (reference sequence). Losses at the gene ends were 0 bases for V and 4 bases for J; bases not matched to a gene: 13. This sequence was found in a man in his forties with active COVID-19. Sequencing was performed on peripheral blood. This chain uses TRBV30 with TRBJ2-6; 9 bases fit TRBD2. The CDR3 DNA reads TGTGCCTGGAGTGTACATGCGGGAGGGCTCATGCGCGGGGCCAACGTCCTGACTTTC. It yields the protein CAWSVHAGGLMRGANVLTF.